This T cell receptor beta chain was recovered during a study of beta chain features in type 1 diabetes. Overall study findings and caveats: For Type 1 diabetes patients, all four CD4+ subsets carried TCRB CDR3s that were moderately but significantly shorter. Compared with healthy donors, patients appeared to share more similar naive, central memory and regulatory TCRB repertoires. Unsettled here was the matter of whether HLA type influences TCRB rearrangement.

This clone was recorded a few times. Its antigen is unidentified. Isolated RNA was reverse transcribed in full, so expressed TCRB transcripts were sequenced. TCRdb's copy holds only in-frame clones and misses some; the assay was immunoSEQ multiplex PCR. Of nearly 700,000 clones listed, around 15% were seen once; the top ten hold less than 0.025%. Sort purity for all populations was recorded as exceeding 98%. The CDR3 loop spans 15 amino acids. The rearrangement links TRBV21-1 to TRBJ1-6; TRBD1, the table's D call, was not compared with the DNA. TRBV21-1 is assigned pseudogene status. The specimen was naive CD4+ T cells from blood. The receptor comes from a man aged 18-30 years with type 1 diabetes. The CDR3 coding sequence is TGTGCCAGCAGCCGAAGGGGTGTCGCTAATTCACCCCTCCACTTT. Amino acids: CASSRRGVANSPLHF.